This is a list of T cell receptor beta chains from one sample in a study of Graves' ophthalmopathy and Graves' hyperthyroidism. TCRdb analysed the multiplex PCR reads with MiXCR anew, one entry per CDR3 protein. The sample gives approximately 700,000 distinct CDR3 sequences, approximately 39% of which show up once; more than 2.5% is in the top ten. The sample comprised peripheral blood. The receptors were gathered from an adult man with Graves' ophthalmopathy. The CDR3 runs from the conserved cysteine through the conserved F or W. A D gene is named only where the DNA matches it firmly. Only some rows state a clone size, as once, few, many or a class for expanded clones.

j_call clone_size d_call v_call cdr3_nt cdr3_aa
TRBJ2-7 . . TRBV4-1 TGCGCCAGCAGCCAAGAGAGGGACGTACGTGCGGGCGAGCAGTACTTC CASSQERDVRAGEQYF
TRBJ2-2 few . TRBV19 TGTGCCAGTAGTATAGATCGGTACCCAGGGGAAGCCGGGGAGCTGTTTTTT CASSIDRYPGEAGELFF
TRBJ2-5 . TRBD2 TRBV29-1 TGCAGCGTTGAGCGGGAGGGCGAAGAGACCCAGTACTTC CSVEREGEETQYF
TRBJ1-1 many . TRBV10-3 TGTGCCATCATGGGGGGGGGCGCGGGCACTGAAGCTTTCTTT CAIMGGGAGTEAFF
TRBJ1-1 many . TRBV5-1 TGTGCCAGCAGCTTAGGCCCAAGGGCTGAAGCTTTCTTT CASSLGPRAEAFF
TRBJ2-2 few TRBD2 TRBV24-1 TGTGCCACCAGTGACATGACTAGCGGGAGAACCGGGGAGCTGTTTTTT CATSDMTSGRTGELFF
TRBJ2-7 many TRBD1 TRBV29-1 TGCAGCGTTGAAGAACGGGACAGTAACCACTTTGGGCAGTACTTC CSVEERDSNHFGQYF
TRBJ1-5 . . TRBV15 TGTGCCAGCTATGTCGACACAGGCATAGATCAGCCCCAGCATTTT CASYVDTGIDQPQHF
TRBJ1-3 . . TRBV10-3 TGTGCCATCAGTTTACAGGGAGGAGACACCATATATTTT CAISLQGGDTIYF
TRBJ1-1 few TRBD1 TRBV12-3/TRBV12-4 TGTGCCAGCAGTACTTGGACAGGGGCCCTCGCTGAAGCTTTCTTT CASSTWTGALAEAFF
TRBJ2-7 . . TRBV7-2 TGTGCCAGCAGCTTATCGAAAAGATTTTGGACAGCGAGTTCCTACGAGCAGTACTTC CASSLSKRFWTASSYEQYF
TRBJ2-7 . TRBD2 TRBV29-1 TGCAGCTCCTGCGGGGCGGGGGGGCAGATGATCAATGAGCAGTACTTC CSSCGAGGQMINEQYF
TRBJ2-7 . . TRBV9 TGTGCCAGCAGCCCAGGGGCCGCGTGGGCGACCTACGAGCAGTACTTC CASSPGAAWATYEQYF
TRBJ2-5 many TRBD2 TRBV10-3 TGTGCCATCAGTGGAAGTGGACTAGTTTCTGAGACCCAGTACTTC CAISGSGLVSETQYF
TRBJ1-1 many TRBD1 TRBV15 TGTGCCACCAGCCATGACAGGGTGAGCACTGAAGCTTTCTTT CATSHDRVSTEAFF
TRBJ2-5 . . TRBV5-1 TGCACCAGCAGCTCCGGAGAGACCCAGTACTTC CTSSSGETQYF
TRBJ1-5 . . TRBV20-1 TGCAGTGCTAGAGAAATCTTAGGTGATCAGCCCCGGCATTTT CSAREILGDQPRHF
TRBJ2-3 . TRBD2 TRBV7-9 TGTGCCAGCAGCCCAACTAGCGGGAGGGCAGGAGATACGCAGTATTTT CASSPTSGRAGDTQYF
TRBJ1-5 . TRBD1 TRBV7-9 TGTGCCAGCAGTTCCACGGGACAGACCCAGCATTTT CASSSTGQTQHF
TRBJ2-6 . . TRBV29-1 TGCAGCGTTGGGCAGGGGGGTTGGAGTGAAGCTTTC CSVGQGGWSEAF
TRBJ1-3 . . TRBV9 TGTGCCAGCAGCGTAGAACCGGCCTCTGGAAACACCATATATTTT CASSVEPASGNTIYF
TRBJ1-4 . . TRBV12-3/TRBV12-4 TGTGCCAGCACCTCGGGGGTGGTTAATGAAAAACTGTTTTTT CASTSGVVNEKLFF
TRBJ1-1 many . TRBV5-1 TGCGCCAGCAGGGGACTTATGAACACTGAAGCTTTCTTT CASRGLMNTEAFF